The entry that follows covers one TCR beta chain sequence. The germline V gene has CDR1 ENHRY and CDR2 SYGVKD. The trim removed 3 bases at V and 4 bases at J, leaving 9 bases unmatched. CDR3 length: 15 residues. The sample originates from a study of blood T cell repertoires in COVID-19. Under the authors' procedure: How many nucleated cells were present was estimated from reference gene primer amplification. Assay: immunoSEQ multiplex PCR; the TCRdb copy retains only in-frame clones and omits some. That table furnishes V, J and clone size, whereas the DNA furnished D and trimming. This sample yields fewer than 350,000 clones, of which approximately 80% are seen a single time; about 2.9% belongs to the top ten.

V and J are TRBV10-3 and TRBJ2-7; the match to TRBD2 covers 7 bases. The clonotype was recovered from a woman aged 60-75 years with active or convalescent COVID-19. Source material: peripheral blood. CDR3 amino acids: CAISDPGRTRYEQYF. CDR3 DNA sequence: TGTGCCATCAGTGATCCCGGCCGGACTAGGTACGAGCAGTACTTC.